Listed here is a single TCR beta chain. It lacks a known antigen. Base qualities are not recorded, but no much larger clone differs from it by a single base. CDR1 and CDR2, per the germline V gene, are SNHLY and FYNNEI. V is shortened by 0 bases, J by 3 bases, and the region joining them spans 15 bases. Including cysteine and phenylalanine, the CDR3 has 16 amino acids. Only the CDR3 region is kept as DNA, spanning 48 bases read in frame from base 1. The sample originates from a study of CD8 T cells in ankylosing spondylitis listed by TCRdb under 2017. Describing the broader study: T cell receptor beta repertoires were profiled in healthy donors and ankylosing spondylitis patients so that disease-linked TCR variants could be found. The whole study cohort included over a hundred healthy donors and 20 to 30 ankylosing spondylitis patients. Peripheral blood was sampled, and synovial fluid was also collected from ankylosing spondylitis patients.

The sample was run on an Illumina HiSeq 2500. Quantitative 5'-RACE with molecular barcodes was the method used to prepare the TCR beta libraries. On the authors' methods: To identify disease-linked TCR variants, a new computational method was used, one built on a probabilistic model of VDJ rearrangement. In TCRdb, the public reads were trimmed at Q25 with fastp and aligned with MiXCR, with productive beta chains retained. One record per CDR3 amino acid sequence lists the most common genes and DNA. The V and J calls come from TCRdb's annotation, not from the publication. Present in this sample are about 540,000 distinct CDR3 sequences, roughly an eighth of which were seen just once. About 6.5% of the sample comes from the top ten. General findings and caveats noted by the study authors: In peripheral blood, the disease-linked clones were found at relatively low frequencies and had a CD8+ phenotype. Significant enrichment of the disease-linked clones was reported in matched synovial fluid samples from ankylosing spondylitis patients. A TCR beta motif made up of roughly eight highly homologous amino acid variants appeared to be characteristic of blood from ankylosing spondylitis patients. Some TCR beta motif variants had previously been reported in synovial fluid and blood of reactive arthritis patients, which suggested common disease-initiation mechanisms.

The receptor comes from a male donor with ankylosing spondylitis. Material: blood, either unsorted or a sorted T cell fraction (not recorded which). This receptor chain uses TRBV2 and TRBJ2-7; the D segment could be TRBD2, given 6 matching bases. The CDR3 protein is CASSEAWSRRVYEQYF. The nucleotides read TGTGCCAGCAGTGAAGCGTGGAGTAGGAGGGTCTACGAGCAGTACTTC.